The 21 T cell receptor beta chains below were found in one sample sequenced in a study of molecular identifiers for immune sequencing clone quantification. TCRdb re-derived calls from the PCR reads in MiXCR, one entry per CDR3 protein. This table holds hundreds of thousands of distinct CDR3 sequences, 15% to 20% found once. The specimen was naive CD8+ T cells from blood, with Jurkat cell RNA spiked in. Subset: FACS-sorted CD8+CD4-CCR7+CD45RA+ naive T cells. These receptors all stem from a human donor in good health. Some libraries in this study had Jurkat cell RNA spiked in.

Many counts were recorded for this clonotype. The DNA of the CDR3 is TGTGCCAGCAGCTTCGGAATGGCGGGGGTGCCAGATACGCAGTATTTT. This encodes CASSFGMAGVPDTQYF. This chain connects TRBV13 to TRBJ2-3; TRBD2 matches at 7 bases. The junction had 10 bases not matched to a gene; V was cut back by 3 bases and J by 4 bases. The CDR3 length is 16 residues. CDR1 is PRHDT and CDR2 is FYEKMQ in the germline V gene (reference sequence).

A note on this clonotype: A much larger clone lies a single base off, so this may be a read error. The rearrangement joins TRBV4-1 to TRBJ2-3, with no clear D. Germline-derived CDR1 and CDR2 are MGHRA and YSYEKL. This CDR3 is built from 15 residues. The DNA for the CDR3 is TGCGCCGGCAGCCAAGTGACCCATGAGAGTGATACGCAGTATTTT. Translation gives CAGSQVTHESDTQYF.

This clonotype was observed many times. V is TRBV12-3 or TRBV12-4 and J is TRBJ1-5; D is unresolved. This CDR3 has 14 residues. Trimming shortened V by 3 bases and J by 0 bases, and 6 bases separated the two germline ends. CDR3 DNA: TGTGCCAGCAGTTTTGGATATAGCAATCAGCCCCAGCATTTT. This translates into CASSFGYSNQPQHF.

This rearrangement joins TRBV11-2 to TRBJ2-1; 11 bases fit TRBD2. Germline V gene lookup returns CDR1 SGHAT and CDR2 FQNNGV. The J segment lost 0 bases and the V segment lost 1 base, leaving 14 bases of the junction unmatched. The CDR3 extends over 21 amino acids. CDR3 sequence reads: CASSLGVRTSGSQSSYNEQFF. DNA of the CDR3: TGTGCCAGCAGCTTAGGGGTTAGGACTAGCGGGTCCCAGAGCTCCTACAATGAGCAGTTCTTC.

This clonotype was observed many times. The V call is TRBV7-9, the J call TRBJ2-1, with 8 nucleotides matching TRBD1. The V gene's germline CDR1 is SEHNR and CDR2 FQNEAQ (reference sequence). J was trimmed by 7 bases and V by 4 bases; bases with no gene match: 9. The CDR3 is made up of 15 amino acids. The CDR3 coding sequence is TGTGCCAGCAGCTCCACGGACAGGGATTGGAATGAGCAGTTCTTC. Protein product: CASSSTDRDWNEQFF.

With respect to this clonotype: Given a much more abundant clone one base away, this may be a read error. V usage is TRBV6-5 and J usage is TRBJ2-2; either TRBD1 or TRBD2 may supply D (6 bases each). This CDR3 has 15 residues. Germline V CDR1 and CDR2: MNHEY, SVGAGI. CDR3 amino acids: CASSYLGGHTEELFF. For the CDR3, the DNA is TGTGCCAGCAGTTACTTAGGGGGGCACACCGAGGAGCTGTTTTTT.

Worth noting for this clonotype: This could be a read error, since a much larger clone is one nucleotide away. The chain joins TRBV13 to TRBJ2-1, with a weak D call TRBD2 (5 bases). This CDR3 spans 14 amino acids. From germline, CDR1 is PRHDT and CDR2 FYEKMQ (reference sequence). The CDR3, as DNA: TGTGCCAGCGGCTTAGGACCTACTAGTCCTCAGCTGTTCTTC. It is translated as CASGLGPTSPQLFF. Full variable domain (outside the CDR3, taken from reference TRBV13 and TRBJ2-1): AAGVIQSPRHLIKEKRETATLKCYPIPRHDTVYWYQQGPGQDPQFLISFYEKMQSDKGSIPDRFSAQQFSDYHSELNMSSLELGDSALYFCASGLGPTSPQLFFGPGTRLTVL.

Turning to this clonotype: Its ends do not fully match the called genes, so a read error is possible. The chain combines TRBV7-9 with TRBJ2-1, with TRBD2 matching over 11 bases. Germline CDR1 SEHNR, CDR2 FQNEAQ (reference sequence). The CDR3 spans 17 residues. The CDR3 DNA reads as TGTGCCAGCAGCTTAGGACTAGCGGGGAGCTCCTACAATGAGCGGTTCTTC. Protein: CASSLGLAGSSYNERFF. Full variable domain (missing parts from reference TRBV7-9 and TRBJ2-1): DTGVSQNPRHKITKRGQNVTFRCDPISEHNRLYWYRQTLGQGPEFLTYFQNEAQLEKSRLLSDRFSAERPKGSFSTLEIQRTEQGDSAMYLCASSLGLAGSSYNERFFGPGTRLTVL.

This clonotype was seen repeatedly, ten times or more. In DNA, the CDR3 is TGTGCCAGTAGTATCCGTGACAGCTCCTACGAGCAGTACTTC. This encodes CASSIRDSSYEQYF. The chain joins TRBV19 to TRBJ2-7; a possible D gene is TRBD1 (5 bases). Germline-derived CDR1 and CDR2 are LNHDA and SQIVND (reference sequence). Trimming shortened V by 3 bases and J by 0 bases, and 9 bases separated the two germline ends. The CDR3 is made up of 14 amino acids.

This clonotype came up many times. J is TRBJ2-7 and V is TRBV20-1; D perhaps matches TRBD2 (6 bases). The length of the CDR3 is 15 residues. CDR1 DFQATT and CDR2 SNEGSKA come from the germline V gene (reference sequence). With 1 base removed from V and 0 bases from J, the gap between germline ends came to 13 bases. CDR3 nucleotide sequence: TGCAGTGCTAGAGGAGCGGGTACTAGCTCCTACGAGCAGTACTTC. Its translation: CSARGAGTSSYEQYF.

The chain is built from TRBV7-9 and TRBJ2-1; D might be TRBD2 (5 bases). The CDR3 covers 14 residues. Germline-derived CDR1 and CDR2 are SEHNR and FQNEAQ (reference sequence). Trimming stripped 4 bases from V and 12 bases from J, with 19 bases between. In DNA form, the CDR3 reads TGTGCCAGCAGCTCCCGACTAACGGCCAGTCTGCAGTTCTTC. It codes for CASSSRLTASLQFF.

About this clonotype: This may come from a read error, since a much larger clone is one base off. This chain links TRBV12-3 or TRBV12-4 with TRBJ1-1; D gene unclear. CDR3 size: 13 residues. Trimming took off 4 bases at V and 1 base at J, with 7 bases between the two ends. The chain's CDR3 is CASSWNRNTEAFF. CDR3 DNA: TGTGCCAGCAGTTGGAACAGGAACACTGAAGCTTTCTTT.

This clonotype was seen repeatedly, ten times or more. The V call is TRBV7-9, the J call TRBJ2-7, with D perhaps TRBD1 (6 bases). V was shortened by 2 bases and J by 3 bases, with 14 bases between the two germline ends. The CDR3 has 15 amino acids. Looked up from germline, CDR1 is SEHNR and CDR2 is FQNEAQ (reference sequence). The DNA for the CDR3 is TGTGCCAGCAGCTTATACCCCCAGGACAGCTACGAGCAGTACTTC. Its protein product is CASSLYPQDSYEQYF.

This clonotype showed up just a few times. The chain is built from TRBV9 and TRBJ1-4, with D unclear. This CDR3 region has 15 residues. The germline V gene has CDR1 SGDLS and CDR2 YYNGEE. Trimming took 0 bases from V and 0 from J, leaving 6 bases between them. As DNA, the CDR3 is TGTGCCAGCAGCGTAGAGGCAGCAACTAATGAAAAACTGTTTTTT. Amino acid sequence: CASSVEAATNEKLFF. The entire variable domain, with the rest obtained from reference TRBV9 and TRBJ1-4, is as follows: DSGVTQTPKHLITATGQRVTLRCSPRSGDLSVYWYQQSLDQGLQFLIQYYNGEERAKGNILERFSAQQFPDLHSELNLSSLELGDSALYFCASSVEAATNEKLFFGSGTQLSVL.

About this clonotype itself: With a much larger clone just one base away, this may be a read error. The chain is built from TRBV14 and TRBJ1-3, with a possible D match to TRBD1 (5 bases). Germline V gene sequence: CDR1 SGHDN, CDR2 FVKESK. The V end was cut by 1 base, the J end by 8 bases, with 18 bases between. This CDR3 spans 16 amino acids. This CDR3 reads CASSQAKGFSGDTIYF. The CDR3 bases are TGTGCCAGCAGCCAAGCTAAGGGGTTCTCAGGAGACACCATATATTTT.

This chain uses TRBV11-2 with TRBJ1-6, with 9 bases that match TRBD1. Germline loops: CDR1 SGHAT, CDR2 FQNNGV. The CDR3 consists of 17 residues. Trimming at V came to 5 bases and at J to 6 bases, leaving 11 bases not matched to a gene. In DNA, the CDR3 is TGTGCCAGCAGCGCCGGACAGGGGTCGGGAGTTAATTCACCCCTCCACTTT. This encodes CASSAGQGSGVNSPLHF.

This clonotype was seen a handful of times. V and J are TRBV7-9 and TRBJ2-7, with D maybe TRBD2 (5 bases). The CDR3 totals 12 residues. CDR1 SEHNR and CDR2 FQNEAQ come from the germline V gene (reference sequence). The V gene lost 5 bases and the J gene lost 4 bases, with 9 bases spanning the gap. The CDR3 loop is CASSPLDYEQYF. The CDR3 region has the DNA TGTGCCAGCAGCCCACTAGATTACGAGCAGTACTTC.

This clonotype was counted ten times or more. The chain is built from TRBV4-1 and TRBJ2-7; 9 nucleotides match TRBD2. J lost 2 bases, V lost 3 bases, and 5 bases had no gene match. The CDR3 extends over 15 amino acids. Per germline, CDR1 MGHRA and CDR2 YSYEKL. CDR3 loop: CASSHSKREAYEQYF. CDR3 in DNA: TGCGCCAGCAGCCACAGTAAGCGGGAGGCCTACGAGCAGTACTTC.

To note about this clonotype: The junction and the germline gene differ at one end; a read error may be behind it. CDR3 amino acids: CAGSPSLQVYGQYF. CDR3 nucleotide sequence: TGTGCCGGCAGCCCGTCCCTCCAAGTCTACGGGCAGTACTTC. This chain links TRBV5-6 with TRBJ2-7, with D unresolved. The CDR3 has 14 residues. Germline CDR1 reads SGHDT; CDR2 reads YYEEEE.

The rearrangement uses TRBV30 and TRBJ2-7; possible D gene TRBD1, 6 bases. Trimming removed 0 bases at V and 0 bases at J, with 15 bases between. Germline V gives CDR1 GTSNPN, CDR2 SVGIG (reference sequence). The CDR3 consists of 16 residues. DNA for the CDR3: TGTGCCTGGAGTGTACTAGGGGGACGGTCCTCCTACGAGCAGTACTTC. It yields the protein CAWSVLGGRSSYEQYF.

This clonotype was picked up many times. This chain uses TRBV2 with TRBJ1-1; D not resolved. The germline CDR1 and CDR2 sequences are SNHLY and FYNNEI. The CDR3 consists of 15 residues. Between the trimmed V and J ends, which lost 7 bases and 0 bases, there was a span of 15 bases. The CDR3 protein is CASTTPAAMNTEAFF. Here the CDR3 DNA reads TGTGCCAGCACCACCCCGGCAGCCATGAACACTGAAGCTTTCTTT.